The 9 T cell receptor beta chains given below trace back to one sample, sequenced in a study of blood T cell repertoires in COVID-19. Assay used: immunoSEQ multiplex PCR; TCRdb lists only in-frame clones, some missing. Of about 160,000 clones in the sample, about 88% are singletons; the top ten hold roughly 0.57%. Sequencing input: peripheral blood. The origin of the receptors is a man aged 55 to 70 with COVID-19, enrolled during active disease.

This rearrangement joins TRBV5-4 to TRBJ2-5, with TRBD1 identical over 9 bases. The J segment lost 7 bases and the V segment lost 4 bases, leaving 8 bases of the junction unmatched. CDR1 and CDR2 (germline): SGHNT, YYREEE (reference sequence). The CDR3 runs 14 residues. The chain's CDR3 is CASSAGQGEGTQYF. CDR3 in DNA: TGTGCCAGCAGCGCGGGACAGGGCGAGGGGACCCAGTACTTC.

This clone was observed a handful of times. The CDR3, as DNA: TGTGCCAGTACCACCCCCGCAGGGGGTTATGGCTACACCTTC. It translates to CASTTPAGGYGYTF. The V gene is TRBV19, the J gene TRBJ1-2, with 7 bases matching TRBD1. CDR1 is LNHDA, CDR2 SQIVND, per germline (reference sequence). Trimming removed 7 bases from V and 5 bases from J; junction bases left unmatched: 10. The CDR3 has 14 amino acids.

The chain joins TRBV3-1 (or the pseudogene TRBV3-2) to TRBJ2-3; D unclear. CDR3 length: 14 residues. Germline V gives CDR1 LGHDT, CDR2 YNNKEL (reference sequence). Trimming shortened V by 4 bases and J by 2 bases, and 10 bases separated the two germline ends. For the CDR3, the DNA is TGTGCCAGCAGCCCTAACGTAGACACAGATACGCAGTATTTT. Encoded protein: CASSPNVDTDTQYF.

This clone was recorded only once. The CDR3 region has the DNA TGTGCCAGCAGCCAGGCTGATCGATTGGCTAACTATGGCTACACCTTC. Amino acid sequence: CASSQADRLANYGYTF. The rearrangement uses TRBV4-2 and TRBJ1-2, with D unresolved. This CDR3 is 16 amino acids long. The V end was cut by 3 bases, the J end by 0 bases, with 14 bases between. Germline-derived CDR1 and CDR2 are LGHNA and YNFKEQ.

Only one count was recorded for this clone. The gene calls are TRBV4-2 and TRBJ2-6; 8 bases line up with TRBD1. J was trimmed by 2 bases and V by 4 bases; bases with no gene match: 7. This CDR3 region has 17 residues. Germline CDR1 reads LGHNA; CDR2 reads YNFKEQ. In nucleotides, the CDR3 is TGTGCCAGCAGCCGCAACACAGGGGGAACTGGGGCCAACGTCCTGACTTTC. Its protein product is CASSRNTGGTGANVLTF.

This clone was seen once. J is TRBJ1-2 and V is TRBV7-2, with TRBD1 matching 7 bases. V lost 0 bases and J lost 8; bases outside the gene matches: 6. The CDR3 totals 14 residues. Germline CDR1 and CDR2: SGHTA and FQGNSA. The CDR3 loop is CASSLARGVGGYTF. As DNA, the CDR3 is TGTGCCAGCAGCTTAGCCAGGGGGGTTGGCGGCTACACCTTC.

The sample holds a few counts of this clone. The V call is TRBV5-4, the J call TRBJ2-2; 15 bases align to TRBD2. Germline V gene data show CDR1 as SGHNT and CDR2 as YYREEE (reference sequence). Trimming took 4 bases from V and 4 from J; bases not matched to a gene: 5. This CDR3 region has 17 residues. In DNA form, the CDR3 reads TGTGCCAGCAGCCCCGGACTAGCGGGGGGGGTCACCGGGGAGCTGTTTTTT. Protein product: CASSPGLAGGVTGELFF.

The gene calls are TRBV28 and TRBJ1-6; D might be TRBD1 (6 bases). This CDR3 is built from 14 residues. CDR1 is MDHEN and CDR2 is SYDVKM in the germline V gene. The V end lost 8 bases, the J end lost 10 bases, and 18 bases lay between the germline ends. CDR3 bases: TGTGCCAGCCTTCGAGGGGGGGCAATGTCACCCCTCCACTTT. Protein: CASLRGGAMSPLHF. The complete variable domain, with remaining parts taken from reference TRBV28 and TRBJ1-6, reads DVKVTQSSRYLVKRTGEKVFLECVQDMDHENMFWYRQDPGLGLRLIYFSYDVKMKEKGDIPEGYSVSREKKERFSLILESASTNQTSMYLCASLRGGAMSPLHFGNGTRLTVT.

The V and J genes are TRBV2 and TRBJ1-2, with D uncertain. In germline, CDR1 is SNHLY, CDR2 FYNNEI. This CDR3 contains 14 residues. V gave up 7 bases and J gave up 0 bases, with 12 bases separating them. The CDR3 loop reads CASIPFPANYGYTF. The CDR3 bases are TGTGCCAGCATCCCCTTCCCGGCTAACTATGGCTACACCTTC.